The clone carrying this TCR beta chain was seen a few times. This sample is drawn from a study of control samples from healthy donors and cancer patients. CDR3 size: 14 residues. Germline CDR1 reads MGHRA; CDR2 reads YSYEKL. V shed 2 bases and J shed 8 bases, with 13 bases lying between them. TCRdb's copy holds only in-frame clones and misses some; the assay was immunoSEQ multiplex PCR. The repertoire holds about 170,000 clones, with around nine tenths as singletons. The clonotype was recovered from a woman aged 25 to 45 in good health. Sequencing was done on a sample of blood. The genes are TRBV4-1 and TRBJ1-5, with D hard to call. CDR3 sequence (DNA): TGCGCCAGCAGCCAAAGCGGAGGACCCGAGCCCCAGCATTTT. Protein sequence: CASSQSGGPEPQHF.